The 2 T cell receptor beta chains below come from one sample, sequenced in a study of cytomegalovirus exposure and HLA in healthy donors. With 60 Vbeta and 13 Jbeta primers, the PCR was carried out. Produced via immunoSEQ multiplex PCR; TCRdb's table is partial and in-frame only. Of about 180,000 clones listed, about 82% are singletons. Sequenced: PBMCs. The receptor set was obtained from a woman in her twenties or thirties in good health and CMV-seronegative.

The chain employs TRBV5-1 and TRBJ2-7; D ambiguous. CDR3 length: 14 amino acids. V was cut by 0 bases and J by 1 base, with 8 bases left in between. Germline CDR1 reads SGHRS; CDR2 reads YFSETQ. The CDR3, as DNA: TGCGCCAGCAGCTTGGTGCCAGATTCCTACGAGCAGTACTTC. It translates to CASSLVPDSYEQYF.

The CDR3 sequence is CASSFRTGPSGANVLTF. The CDR3 DNA is TGTGCCAGCAGCTTTCGGACAGGCCCCTCTGGGGCCAACGTCCTGACTTTC. This rearrangement joins TRBV7-6 to TRBJ2-6, with 7 bases aligning to TRBD1. CDR3 length: 17 amino acids. The V gene end was trimmed by 3 bases and the J gene end by 0 bases; junction bases not matched to a gene: 5. Germline lookup yields CDR1 SGHVS and CDR2 FNYEAQ. The whole variable domain, remainder taken from reference TRBV7-6 and TRBJ2-6, is GAGVSQSPRYKVTKRGQDVALRCDPISGHVSLYWYRQALGQGPEFLTYFNYEAQQDKSGLPNDRFSAERPEGSISTLTIQRTEQRDSAMYRCASSFRTGPSGANVLTFGAGSRLTVL.